Each of the 14 T cell receptor beta chains below was sequenced from the same sample in a study of early T cells in non-severe SARS-CoV-2 infection. TCRdb reanalysed the 5' RACE reads using MiXCR and keeps one entry per CDR3 protein. This sample has some 82,000 distinct CDR3 sequences, with around an eighth found just once. Sequencing input: whole blood. The source of these receptors is an adult who was a healthcare worker with PCR-confirmed SARS-CoV-2 infection or an uninfected control (not recorded which).

This clonotype appeared many times. The genes are TRBV30 and TRBJ1-2; D is undetermined. The germline V and J ends were trimmed by 0 bases and 4 bases, with 15 bases remaining between them. CDR3 size: 15 residues. The germline V gene has CDR1 GTSNPN and CDR2 SVGIG (reference sequence). CDR3 sequence (DNA): TGTGCCTGGAGTGTACGGGCAGAAGCAATCTATGGCTACACCTTC. Translated, it gives CAWSVRAEAIYGYTF.

This clonotype was recorded many times. The chain uses TRBV29-1 and TRBJ1-2, with 9 bases matching TRBD1. CDR3 length: 13 residues. V lost 6 bases and J lost 4; bases outside the gene matches: 6. Germline assignment: CDR1 SQVTM and CDR2 ANQGSEA. The CDR3 DNA sequence: TGCAGCGTCGTGGGACAGGGACTCTATGGCTACACCTTC. Protein: CSVVGQGLYGYTF.

This chain connects TRBV5-1 to TRBJ2-7, with D possibly TRBD2 on 6 matching bases. Trimming removed 4 bases at V and 2 bases at J, with 10 bases between. The germline gives CDR1 SGHRS, CDR2 YFSETQ. CDR3 length: 13 residues. CDR3 in amino acids: CASSAGLPYEQYF. In DNA, the CDR3 is TGCGCCAGCAGCGCGGGGCTCCCCTACGAGCAGTACTTC.

There are a few counts of this clonotype. The chain combines TRBV18 with TRBJ1-4, with D unresolved. Germline V gives CDR1 KGHSH, CDR2 LQKENI. The CDR3 has 13 amino acids. V was cut by 2 bases and J by 3 bases, with 4 bases left in between. CDR3 DNA: TGTGCCAGCTCACCAGGGCCTAATGAAAAACTGTTTTTT. It codes for CASSPGPNEKLFF.

This sequence joins TRBV5-5 and TRBJ2-7; D is unclear. V dropped 4 bases and J dropped 1 base, with 12 bases sitting between them. This CDR3 is built from 14 residues. In germline, CDR1 is SGHKS, CDR2 YYEKEE (reference sequence). The CDR3 spells CASSHPGLSYEQYF. CDR3 DNA: TGTGCCAGCAGCCATCCGGGTCTTTCCTACGAGCAGTACTTC.

The sample holds many counts of this clonotype. This sequence joins TRBV6-5 and TRBJ1-3; 8 bases fit TRBD1. Looked up from germline, CDR1 is MNHEY and CDR2 is SVGAGI. J gave up 2 bases and V 3 bases, and 6 bases lay outside the gene matches. This CDR3 has 16 residues. Here the CDR3 DNA reads TGTGCCAGCAGTTATTCCCAGGGGGCGGCTGGAAACACCATATATTTT. Amino acid sequence: CASSYSQGAAGNTIYF.

For this clonotype: Since a much larger clone is just one base distant, this may be a read error. The V gene is TRBV20-1, the J gene TRBJ2-1; D ambiguous. V was pared by 3 bases and J by 9 bases, with 18 bases between. Germline values: CDR1 DFQATT, CDR2 SNEGSKA (reference sequence). CDR3 size: 14 residues. The CDR3 loop is CSASHLVASGEQFF. CDR3 coding DNA: TGCAGTGCTAGTCATCTGGTCGCATCGGGTGAGCAGTTCTTC.

This clonotype was observed at least ten times. This chain uses TRBV6-6 with TRBJ2-5, with D possibly TRBD1 on 7 matching bases. CDR1 and CDR2 from the germline V gene are MNHNY and SVGAGI (reference sequence). V shed 6 bases and J shed 2 bases, with 19 bases lying between them. This CDR3 has 16 amino acids. This CDR3 is CASSTQGGERQETQYF. The CDR3 bases are TGTGCCAGCAGCACTCAGGGGGGCGAGCGGCAAGAGACCCAGTACTTC.

This clonotype was seen many times. J is TRBJ2-7 and V is TRBV5-1, with D perhaps TRBD2 (5 bases). CDR3 length: 16 residues. V gave up 0 bases and J gave up 9 bases, with 22 bases separating them. Per the germline V gene, CDR1 is SGHRS and CDR2 is YFSETQ. The CDR3 spells CASSLEVRVDIRGQYF. The CDR3, as DNA: TGCGCCAGCAGCTTGGAGGTCCGGGTCGACATCCGGGGGCAGTACTTC.

This clonotype appeared many times. The chain links TRBV29-1 to TRBJ1-2; unclear D gene. This CDR3 is 11 amino acids long. Trimming left V 7 bases short and J 5 bases short, with 11 bases between. CDR1 SQVTM and CDR2 ANQGSEA come from the germline V gene. The CDR3 is CSAEAEYGYTF. The DNA for the CDR3 is TGCAGCGCCGAAGCGGAATATGGCTACACCTTC.

This clonotype appeared a few times. The chain joins TRBV13 to TRBJ1-1; D remains ambiguous. Germline V gene lookup returns CDR1 PRHDT and CDR2 FYEKMQ (reference sequence). V dropped 5 bases and J dropped 4 bases, with 11 bases sitting between them. The CDR3 length is 13 residues. In DNA, the CDR3 is TGTGCCAGCAGCCACGGCGGGAGCACTGAAGCTTTCTTT. It encodes CASSHGGSTEAFF.

This clonotype was counted ten times or more. The genes are TRBV20-1 and TRBJ2-7; TRBD2 agrees at 7 bases. The CDR3 is 14 residues long. Germline V lookup: CDR1 DFQATT, CDR2 SNEGSKA (reference sequence). J gave up 3 bases and V 1 base, and 6 bases lay outside the gene matches. The CDR3: CSARGASGYYEQYF. Written as DNA, the CDR3 is TGCAGTGCTAGAGGAGCTAGCGGTTACTACGAGCAGTACTTC.

This clonotype was seen many times. V gene TRBV5-4 combines with J gene TRBJ1-1, with a weak D call TRBD1 (6 bases). The ends were cut back, 3 bases at V and 5 bases at J, with 14 bases in the middle. The CDR3 loop spans 14 amino acids. In germline, CDR1 is SGHNT, CDR2 YYREEE (reference sequence). Here the CDR3 reads CASSSEGGRTEAFF. The CDR3 DNA is TGTGCCAGCAGCTCGGAGGGGGGGCGGACTGAAGCTTTCTTT.

This clonotype has ten or more counts. The chain carries TRBV5-1 and TRBJ1-5; D is ambiguous. Trimming took 2 bases from V and 2 from J, leaving 11 bases between them. Germline CDR1 and CDR2: SGHRS and YFSETQ. CDR3 length: 15 amino acids. The chain's CDR3 is CASSLEGSGNQPQHF. In nucleotides, the CDR3 is TGCGCCAGCAGCTTAGAAGGGTCAGGCAATCAGCCCCAGCATTTT.